Shown below are 20 T cell receptor beta chains from a single sample sequenced in a study of T cell responses to AZD1222 COVID-19 vaccine. TCRdb's copy holds only in-frame clones and misses some; the assay was immunoSEQ multiplex PCR. This sample has roughly 250,000 clones, with more than 80% found just once. The sample in question was peripheral blood, obtained on day 0 of AZD1222 vaccination. These receptors all come from an adult in good health.

This chain links TRBV4-3 with TRBJ2-3; TRBD2 matches at 12 bases. Germline V CDR1 and CDR2: LGHNA, YSLEER. V lost 1 base to trimming and J lost 4 bases; unmatched junction nucleotides: 6. The CDR3 extends over 17 amino acids. The CDR3 sequence: CASSQAMTSGSSDTQYF. Here the CDR3 DNA reads TGCGCCAGCAGCCAAGCGATGACTAGCGGGAGTTCAGATACGCAGTATTTT.

V gene TRBV28 combines with J gene TRBJ2-3; D remains unclear. CDR1 and CDR2 (germline): MDHEN, SYDVKM. V lost 2 bases and J 0 bases, leaving 6 bases between the germline ends. The CDR3 loop spans 14 amino acids. The CDR3 nucleotides are TGTGCCAGCAGTTTAACCCTCAGCACAGATACGCAGTATTTT. Protein product: CASSLTLSTDTQYF.

This clone was recorded only once. In DNA form, the CDR3 reads TGTGCCAGCAGCTCTTGGGGGACAGGGGGCTCGGAGACCCAGTACTTC. Its translation is CASSSWGTGGSETQYF. V gene TRBV7-9 combines with J gene TRBJ2-5, with TRBD1 matching 12 bases. The CDR3 is 16 amino acids. V shed 4 bases and J 5 bases; nucleotides not matched to a gene: 8. Germline V gene sequence: CDR1 SEHNR, CDR2 FQNEAQ (reference sequence).

The rearrangement uses TRBV19 and TRBJ2-1, with a weak D call TRBD2 (5 bases). CDR1 and CDR2 from the germline V gene are LNHDA and SQIVND (reference sequence). This CDR3 has 16 residues. Trimming pared 3 bases from V and 4 bases from J, leaving 16 bases between. The CDR3 is CASSMIEGRQYNEQFF. DNA for the CDR3: TGTGCCAGTAGTATGATTGAGGGCAGACAATACAATGAGCAGTTCTTC.

This chain uses TRBV28 with TRBJ1-2, with TRBD1 identical over 7 bases. The junction had 9 bases not matched to a gene; V was cut back by 5 bases and J by 3 bases. The germline V gene encodes CDR1 MDHEN and CDR2 SYDVKM. CDR3 length equals 15 residues. CDR3 sequence (DNA): TGTGCCAGCAGTCCCGAAACAGGGGACTACTATGGCTACACCTTC. Residues: CASSPETGDYYGYTF.

The chain recombines TRBV6-5 with TRBJ2-1; 10 bases are a match to TRBD1. CDR1 is MNHEY and CDR2 is SVGAGI in the germline V gene. The junction had 5 bases not matched to a gene; V was cut back by 8 bases and J by 7 bases. The CDR3 is made up of 13 amino acids. The CDR3 here is CASLPGQGNEQFF. The CDR3 nucleotides are TGTGCCAGCCTCCCGGGACAGGGGAATGAGCAGTTCTTC.

V is TRBV19 and J is TRBJ2-7, with D maybe TRBD1 (6 bases). This CDR3 contains 15 residues. The germline V and J ends were trimmed by 5 bases and 4 bases, with 18 bases remaining between them. The germline V gene has CDR1 LNHDA and CDR2 SQIVND (reference sequence). The CDR3 region is CASSAGTPTAYEQYF. The CDR3 nucleotides read TGTGCCAGTAGTGCCGGGACACCGACGGCTTACGAGCAGTACTTC. Together with reference TRBV19 and TRBJ2-7, the CDR3 gives the full variable domain: DGGITQSPKYLFRKEGQNVTLSCEQNLNHDAMYWYRQDPGQGLRLIYYSQIVNDFQKGDIAEGYSVSREKKESFPLTVTSAQKNPTAFYLCASSAGTPTAYEQYFGPGTRLTVT.

The CDR3 region is CASSLDLGANYGYTF. The CDR3 DNA reads TGTGCCAGCAGTTTAGACCTCGGGGCGAACTATGGCTACACCTTC. The chain joins TRBV28 to TRBJ1-2; D is possibly TRBD1 (5 bases). Germline V lookup: CDR1 MDHEN, CDR2 SYDVKM. Trimming removed 2 bases at V and 2 bases at J, with 12 bases between. The CDR3 length is 15 residues.

The chain combines TRBV7-2 with TRBJ2-7; 9 bases match TRBD1. The junction had 8 bases not matched to a gene; V was cut back by 5 bases and J by 3 bases. CDR3 length: 15 amino acids. CDR1 and CDR2 from the germline V gene are SGHTA and FQGNSA. This CDR3 is CASSQDRGSLYEQYF. The CDR3 DNA reads as TGTGCCAGCAGCCAGGACAGGGGAAGTCTCTACGAGCAGTACTTC.

The J gene is TRBJ1-1, the V gene TRBV30; D gene ambiguous. The CDR3 runs to 11 residues. Germline loops: CDR1 GTSNPN, CDR2 SVGIG (reference sequence). V shed 3 bases and J shed 5 bases, with 7 bases lying between them. For the CDR3, the DNA is TGTGCCTGGAGGGGTGGGACTGAAGCTTTCTTT. Translation: CAWRGGTEAFF. The variable domain in full, with the rest retrieved from reference TRBV30 and TRBJ1-1, is SQTIHQWPATLVQPVGSPLSLECTVEGTSNPNLYWYRQAAGRGLQLLFYSVGIGQISSEVPQNLSASRPQDRQFILSSKKLLLSDSGFYLCAWRGGTEAFFGQGTRLTVV.

The chain uses TRBV7-9 and TRBJ2-5, with D possibly TRBD2 on 5 matching bases. V was clipped by 0 bases and J by 1 base, with 6 bases between them. Germline lookup yields CDR1 SEHNR and CDR2 FQNEAQ (reference sequence). This CDR3 comprises 14 residues. The DNA for the CDR3 is TGTGCCAGCAGCTTAGCTGGGAGCCAAGAGACCCAGTACTTC. Protein sequence: CASSLAGSQETQYF.

The J gene is TRBJ2-2, the V gene TRBV13; D is possibly TRBD1 or TRBD2 (6 bases each). The CDR3 has 18 residues. The germline CDR1 and CDR2 sequences are PRHDT and FYEKMQ (reference sequence). V gave up 5 bases and J gave up 6 bases, with 25 bases separating them. The CDR3 sequence is CASSPVSRQAQRAGELFF. The CDR3 region has the DNA TGTGCCAGCAGCCCAGTTTCTCGACAGGCTCAGCGGGCCGGGGAGCTGTTTTTT.

The genes are TRBV7-9 and TRBJ1-4; no clear D gene. Trimming left V 2 bases short and J 0 bases short, with 4 bases between. Germline assignment: CDR1 SEHNR and CDR2 FQNEAQ (reference sequence). The CDR3 runs 14 residues. The CDR3 here is CASSLSATNEKLFF. CDR3 coding DNA: TGTGCCAGCAGCTTAAGCGCAACTAATGAAAAACTGTTTTTT.

The rearrangement uses TRBV11-2 and TRBJ1-4; perhaps TRBD1 as D (6 bases). The CDR3 runs 11 residues. The germline gives CDR1 SGHAT, CDR2 FQNNGV. V was trimmed by 5 bases and J by 14 bases, leaving 12 bases between them. Here the CDR3 reads CASSRGGGLFF. The CDR3 DNA follows: TGTGCCAGCAGCCGGGGGGGCGGGCTGTTTTTT.

The chain is built from TRBV5-1 and TRBJ2-7, with TRBD1 matching 7 bases. This CDR3 has 15 amino acids. CDR1 SGHRS and CDR2 YFSETQ come from the germline V gene. V shed 4 bases, J shed 0 bases, and the junction held 7 bases outside the gene matches. The CDR3 region is CASSRDSFSSYEQYF. The DNA of the CDR3 is TGCGCCAGCAGCCGGGACAGCTTTAGCTCCTACGAGCAGTACTTC.

The chain couples TRBV7-9 to TRBJ1-3; 8 positions agree with TRBD1. Losses at the gene ends were 5 bases for V and 2 bases for J; bases not matched to a gene: 5. This CDR3 contains 15 residues. CDR1 and CDR2 from the germline V gene are SEHNR and FQNEAQ (reference sequence). This chain's CDR3 is CASSASGGPGNTIYF. In nucleotides, the CDR3 is TGTGCCAGCAGCGCTTCAGGGGGCCCTGGAAACACCATATATTTT.

V and J are TRBV15 and TRBJ2-3; TRBD2 agrees at 8 bases. Looked up from germline, CDR1 is LNHNV and CDR2 is YYDKDF (reference sequence). Losses at the gene ends were 3 bases for V and 5 bases for J; bases not matched to a gene: 10. The CDR3 is 16 residues long. CDR3 sequence reads: CATSRLEAGAGDTQYF. CDR3 sequence (DNA): TGTGCCACCAGCAGGCTTGAAGCGGGAGCGGGAGATACGCAGTATTTT.

This sequence joins TRBV11-2 and TRBJ1-1; D unclear. The CDR3 loop spans 14 amino acids. V dropped 5 bases and J dropped 0 bases, with 10 bases sitting between them. Germline lookup yields CDR1 SGHAT and CDR2 FQNNGV. Here the CDR3 reads CASSLGPMNTEAFF. CDR3 in DNA: TGTGCCAGCAGCCTGGGCCCTATGAACACTGAAGCTTTCTTT.

The V and J genes are TRBV5-1 and TRBJ2-1, with D possibly called TRBD1 or TRBD2 (5 bases each). Between the trimmed V and J ends, which lost 1 base and 6 bases, there was a span of 11 bases. CDR1 is SGHRS and CDR2 is YFSETQ in the germline V gene. This CDR3 comprises 14 residues. CDR3 protein: CASSLPGTVNEQFF. CDR3 in DNA: TGCGCCAGCAGCTTGCCGGGGACGGTCAATGAGCAGTTCTTC.

This chain uses TRBV6-2 or TRBV6-3 with TRBJ2-1; 9 nucleotides agree with TRBD2. The junction had 19 bases not matched to a gene; V was cut back by 4 bases and J by 15 bases. Per germline, CDR1 MNHEY and CDR2 SVGEGT. This CDR3 is built from 16 residues. CDR3 sequence reads: CASSSPVRGRASGGFF. The DNA for the CDR3 is TGTGCCAGCAGTTCCCCCGTCCGCGGGAGGGCCTCGGGGGGGTTCTTC.